This TCR beta chain was recorded in a study of blood T cell repertoires in COVID-19. The data were produced by immunoSEQ multiplex PCR, yet TCRdb's version contains in-frame clones alone and is incomplete. The table shows 55,000 to 80,000 clones, with around four fifths occurring only once. The TCR comes from a human donor in a cohort sampled during active COVID-19. The source material was peripheral blood.

The CDR3 here is CASSLIAASGQFF. DNA of the CDR3: TGTGCCAGCAGCTTGATAGCCGCATCGGGGCAGTTCTTC. The chain uses TRBV5-6 and TRBJ2-1, with no clear D. Germline CDR1 SGHDT, CDR2 YYEEEE. With 1 base removed from V and 12 bases from J, the gap between germline ends came to 14 bases. This CDR3 is built from 13 residues.